A single sample is the source of the 20 T cell receptor beta chains below, sequenced in a study of post-analysis software for immune sequencing data. Researchers reported that TCR beta cDNA libraries carried unique molecular identifiers. TCRdb used MiXCR to reprocess the PCR reads, holding one entry per CDR3 protein. Of roughly 800,000 distinct CDR3 sequences in the sample, around 50% were seen once. Their recognized antigens are unknown. Regarding the study as a whole: Patients had higher frequencies than controls of roughly 5 TRBV segments, including TRBV5-6, TRBV5-1 and TRBV20-1.

Sequences were obtained from blood. Every receptor here comes from a girl aged 10-17 years with multiple sclerosis.

In this sample, this clonotype turned up a few times. The chain is built from TRBV7-2 and TRBJ2-5, with TRBD2 matching over 9 bases. V was clipped by 5 bases and J by 2 bases; unmatched bases: 12. CDR3 size: 17 residues. Germline V gene lookup returns CDR1 SGHTA and CDR2 FQGNSA. The CDR3 loop reads CASSPRVAGVSQETQYF. CDR3 coding DNA: TGTGCCAGCAGCCCCCGGGTAGCGGGAGTTTCGCAAGAGACCCAGTACTTC.

V is TRBV20-1 and J is TRBJ2-2; 8 positions match TRBD2. V shed 2 bases, J shed 5 bases, and the junction held 7 bases outside the gene matches. The CDR3 is 15 amino acids. Germline V lookup: CDR1 DFQATT, CDR2 SNEGSKA (reference sequence). The CDR3 region has the DNA TGCAGTGCTAGAACGGGAGGGGCGGTGACCGGGGAGCTGTTTTTT. Protein sequence: CSARTGGAVTGELFF.

The V call is TRBV24-1, the J call TRBJ2-3, with D hard to call. V was shortened by 4 bases and J by 5 bases, with 9 bases between the two germline ends. This CDR3 contains 13 residues. CDR1 is KGHDR, CDR2 SFDVKD, per germline. CDR3 protein: CATSDLDKDTQYF. The CDR3 DNA sequence: TGTGCCACCAGTGACCTCGATAAAGATACGCAGTATTTT.

The J gene is TRBJ1-2, the V gene TRBV7-2, with D tentatively TRBD1 (5 bases). The CDR3 length is 12 residues. The germline V gene has CDR1 SGHTA and CDR2 FQGNSA. The V end was cut by 4 bases, the J end by 8 bases, with 11 bases between. The CDR3 DNA is TGTGCCAGCAGCTCTCATCGGGGGGGCTACACCTTC. Residues: CASSSHRGGYTF.

The chain has TRBV12-3 or TRBV12-4 and TRBJ1-5; tentative D call: TRBD1 (5 bases). The V end was cut by 6 bases, the J end by 4 bases, with 7 bases between. The length of the CDR3 is 12 residues. CDR3 loop: CASRGPNQPQHF. CDR3 DNA: TGTGCCAGCAGGGGACCTAATCAGCCCCAGCATTTT.

This clonotype appeared a few times. The J gene is TRBJ1-1, the V gene TRBV5-1; D is perhaps TRBD1 (5 bases). Germline V gene data show CDR1 as SGHRS and CDR2 as YFSETQ. The CDR3 extends over 14 amino acids. Trimming shortened V by 0 bases and J by 4 bases, and 10 bases separated the two germline ends. CDR3 residues: CASSLVGVGTEAFF. The CDR3 region has the DNA TGCGCCAGCAGCTTGGTAGGGGTCGGCACTGAAGCTTTCTTT.

This clonotype has just a few counts. The chain recombines TRBV7-2 with TRBJ2-7; D is ambiguous. Trimming cost V 4 bases and J 4 bases, with 8 bases left between them. The CDR3 is 12 amino acids. The germline V gene has CDR1 SGHTA and CDR2 FQGNSA. The CDR3 region is CASSSSGYEQYF. CDR3 nucleotides: TGTGCCAGCAGCTCCTCCGGGTACGAGCAGTACTTC.

This clonotype was detected a few times. The chain has TRBV6-6 and TRBJ1-2; D call uncertain. The CDR3 covers 16 residues. The V and J ends lost 5 bases and 4 bases respectively, with 20 bases between them. The V gene's germline CDR1 is MNHNY and CDR2 SVGAGI (reference sequence). CDR3 region: CASSPAIPRAAYGYTF. CDR3 DNA sequence: TGTGCCAGCAGTCCGGCGATCCCTAGGGCGGCCTATGGCTACACCTTC.

The chain recombines TRBV28 with TRBJ2-7; D is possibly TRBD2 (6 bases). V lost 4 bases to trimming and J lost 2 bases, with 12 bases between them. This CDR3 spans 14 amino acids. CDR1 and CDR2 (germline): MDHEN, SYDVKM. CDR3: CASSSLGGTYEQYF. Written as DNA, the CDR3 is TGTGCCAGCAGTTCTTTAGGCGGGACCTACGAGCAGTACTTC. Based on the CDR3 plus reference TRBV28 and TRBJ2-7, the full variable domain is DVKVTQSSRYLVKRTGEKVFLECVQDMDHENMFWYRQDPGLGLRLIYFSYDVKMKEKGDIPEGYSVSREKKERFSLILESASTNQTSMYLCASSSLGGTYEQYFGPGTRLTVT.

The chain joins TRBV12-3 or TRBV12-4 to TRBJ1-2, with D perhaps TRBD1 (6 bases). V lost 7 bases and J 7 bases, leaving 13 bases between the germline ends. The CDR3 has 12 residues. The CDR3 here is CASTGGRGGYTF. The CDR3 region has the DNA TGTGCCAGCACTGGGGGCAGGGGTGGCTACACCTTC.

A few counts support this clonotype. The CDR3 sequence is CASSLGSGGLYNEQFF. For the CDR3, the DNA is TGCGCCAGCAGCTTGGGGTCAGGGGGACTCTACAATGAGCAGTTCTTC. V gene TRBV5-1 combines with J gene TRBJ2-1, with a weak D call TRBD1 (7 bases). Trimming stripped 0 bases from V and 3 bases from J, with 13 bases between. The CDR3 is 16 amino acids. CDR1 is SGHRS, CDR2 YFSETQ, per germline.

This clonotype was picked up a small number of times. V is TRBV29-1 and J is TRBJ1-2; possibly TRBD1 for D (5 bases). Trimming cost V 2 bases and J 8 bases, with 15 bases left between them. The germline gives CDR1 SQVTM, CDR2 ANQGSEA. The CDR3 loop spans 13 amino acids. The CDR3 loop is CSVESGQGRGYTF. CDR3 bases: TGCAGCGTTGAATCCGGGCAGGGACGAGGCTACACCTTC.

The chain joins TRBV5-1 to TRBJ2-7; 7 bases align to TRBD1. The germline gives CDR1 SGHRS, CDR2 YFSETQ. The CDR3 sequence is 14 residues long. V lost 3 bases, J lost 5 bases, and 8 bases stayed unmatched. The CDR3 region has the DNA TGCGCCAGCAGCTGGAACGACAGGGTACACGAGCAGTACTTC. This translates into CASSWNDRVHEQYF.

The chain employs TRBV20-1 and TRBJ2-7; TRBD1 aligns across 7 bases. Looked up from germline, CDR1 is DFQATT and CDR2 is SNEGSKA (reference sequence). The CDR3 has 15 residues. The J segment lost 3 bases and the V segment lost 0 bases, leaving 8 bases of the junction unmatched. Here the CDR3 DNA reads TGCAGTGCTAGAGATGCCAGTAGGGGGCTCTACGAGCAGTACTTC. It translates to CSARDASRGLYEQYF.

This chain uses TRBV20-1 with TRBJ2-3, with 10 bases aligning to TRBD2. V was clipped by 5 bases and J by 6 bases; unmatched bases: 11. The V gene's germline CDR1 is DFQATT and CDR2 SNEGSKA (reference sequence). The CDR3 runs to 15 residues. The chain's CDR3 is CSAARKRGGLDTQYF. As DNA, the CDR3 is TGCAGTGCTGCTCGTAAGCGGGGGGGCCTGGATACGCAGTATTTT.

The chain uses TRBV20-1 and TRBJ2-7; D is perhaps TRBD2 (6 bases). This CDR3 region has 15 residues. CDR1 is DFQATT and CDR2 is SNEGSKA in the germline V gene (reference sequence). V was shortened by 3 bases and J by 10 bases, with 25 bases between the two germline ends. As DNA, the CDR3 is TGCAGTGCTAGCCGTATCGGACTACCCCCTGAGGCCCAGTACTTC. Translation: CSASRIGLPPEAQYF.

This chain joins TRBV20-1 and TRBJ2-5, with TRBD2 matching 10 bases. The end of the DNA aligns better with TRBJ2-7, so the J call may be wrong. CDR3 size: 15 residues. Germline CDR1 is DFQATT and CDR2 is SNEGSKA (reference sequence). CDR3 protein: CSAIGGTSAIYEQYF. The CDR3 region has the DNA TGCAGTGCTATCGGCGGGACTAGCGCCATATACGAGCAGTACTTC.

The rearrangement joins TRBV20-1 to TRBJ2-1; TRBD2 matches 10 bases. CDR3 length: 14 amino acids. Trimming took 6 bases from V and 7 from J; bases not matched to a gene: 9. Germline V gives CDR1 DFQATT, CDR2 SNEGSKA (reference sequence). CDR3 sequence: CSARTSGGGNEQFF. The CDR3 DNA is TGCAGTGCCCGGACTAGCGGAGGGGGAAATGAGCAGTTCTTC.

The genes are TRBV7-9 and TRBJ2-5; D call uncertain. Germline V CDR1 and CDR2: SEHNR, FQNEAQ (reference sequence). The CDR3 extends over 14 amino acids. Trimming left V 2 bases short and J 1 base short, with 8 bases between. CDR3 sequence (DNA): TGTGCCAGCAGCTTACGACGGAGCCAAGAGACCCAGTACTTC. Its translation: CASSLRRSQETQYF. Looking up the rest from reference TRBV7-9 and TRBJ2-5 gives the full variable domain: DTGVSQNPRHKITKRGQNVTFRCDPISEHNRLYWYRQTLGQGPEFLTYFQNEAQLEKSRLLSDRFSAERPKGSFSTLEIQRTEQGDSAMYLCASSLRRSQETQYFGPGTRLLVL.

The CDR3 DNA is TGTGCCAGCAGCGACGAGCGAGGGGATGAGACCCAGTACTTC. It specifies CASSDERGDETQYF. V and J are TRBV9 and TRBJ2-5; D is possibly TRBD1 or TRBD2 (5 bases each). The germline gives CDR1 SGDLS, CDR2 YYNGEE. The germline V and J ends were trimmed by 3 bases and 5 bases, with 14 bases remaining between them. The CDR3 extends over 14 amino acids.